This T cell receptor (beta chain) was obtained from a study of OX40 agonist ivuxolimab in advanced cancers. Overall study: With a range of 23 to 79, age averaged approximately 55 years, and 75% to 90% were male.

The table came from immunoSEQ multiplex PCR; TCRdb's copy has only in-frame clones and leaves some out. The data contain about 31,000 clones, around nine tenths of them seen just once; the ten biggest clones take up around 5%. The study's findings and limits: The antigen specificity of the peripheral T cells (those that were expanded) was not determined.

This clone was observed a single time. What it binds is unknown. Prior autoimmune disease or systemic immunosuppression barred patients. V lost 6 bases to trimming and J lost 5 bases, with 14 bases between them. The CDR3 contains 14 residues. Germline CDR1 reads LNHDA; CDR2 reads SQIVND (reference sequence). The sample was CD4+ or CD8+ T cells sorted from blood, taken in a trial of the OX40 agonist ivuxolimab. The TCR comes from an adult with an advanced solid tumor such as melanoma, head and neck, liver or kidney cancer. V is TRBV19 and J is TRBJ2-1; D remains unclear. DNA for the CDR3: TGTGCCAGTAGGCACCCCCCAAGGGACAATGAGCAGTTCTTC. Amino acid sequence: CASRHPPRDNEQFF. The full variable domain, in which reference TRBV19 and TRBJ2-1 provide the parts outside the CDR3, is DGGITQSPKYLFRKEGQNVTLSCEQNLNHDAMYWYRQDPGQGLRLIYYSQIVNDFQKGDIAEGYSVSREKKESFPLTVTSAQKNPTAFYLCASRHPPRDNEQFFGPGTRLTVL.